These 29 T cell receptor beta chains were sequenced from one sample in a study of blood T cell repertoires in COVID-19. This table comes from immunoSEQ multiplex PCR, and its TCRdb copy is limited to in-frame clones, with some not included. Counted here are more than 35,000 clones, about 88% occurring once; the ten biggest clones make up around 20%. The sample was peripheral blood. Receptors were obtained from a man in his 70s with acute or convalescent COVID-19.

CDR3 coding DNA: TGTGCCAGCAGCGTCGACCCTAGCTATGGCTACACCTTC. As protein: CASSVDPSYGYTF. V gene TRBV5-6 combines with J gene TRBJ1-2, with unresolved D. The germline V and J ends were trimmed by 4 bases and 4 bases, with 11 bases remaining between them. Germline lookup yields CDR1 SGHDT and CDR2 YYEEEE. CDR3 length equals 13 residues.

The J gene is TRBJ1-1, the V gene TRBV6-2 or TRBV6-3; D unclear. This CDR3 spans 13 amino acids. V lost 2 bases to trimming and J lost 9 bases, with 13 bases between them. CDR1 is MNHEY, CDR2 SVGEGT, per germline. In DNA, the CDR3 is TGTGCCAGCAGTTACAACGGTGGGCTGAAAGCTTTCTTT. This encodes CASSYNGGLKAFF.

V usage is TRBV28 and J usage is TRBJ2-1, with 7 bases aligning to TRBD1. The CDR3 totals 15 residues. With 5 bases clipped from V and 3 bases from J, the junction kept 7 bases outside the gene matches. Germline V gene sequence: CDR1 MDHEN, CDR2 SYDVKM. CDR3 nucleotide sequence: TGTGCCAGCAGTGATAGGCAGGGGGTCTACAATGAGCAGTTCTTC. Translated: CASSDRQGVYNEQFF.

The gene calls are TRBV28 and TRBJ2-7; 7 bases align to TRBD1. V was clipped by 7 bases and J by 3 bases; unmatched bases: 12. The germline V gene has CDR1 MDHEN and CDR2 SYDVKM. The CDR3 totals 15 residues. CDR3 DNA sequence: TGTGCCAGCACCAAACTGGGACAGCCAGACTACGAGCAGTACTTC. Translation gives CASTKLGQPDYEQYF.

The V call is TRBV20-1, the J call TRBJ1-1; D is unresolved. The germline V gene encodes CDR1 DFQATT and CDR2 SNEGSKA (reference sequence). V was cut by 3 bases and J by 1 base, with 6 bases left in between. The CDR3 covers 12 residues. The CDR3 here is CSASNRNTEAFF. For the CDR3, the DNA is TGCAGTGCTAGTAACAGGAACACTGAAGCTTTCTTT.

The CDR3 DNA reads as TGTGCCAGCAGCCAAGATCTGAATGAAAAACTGTTTTTT. Translated, it gives CASSQDLNEKLFF. The rearrangement links TRBV14 to TRBJ1-4; D unresolved. The germline gives CDR1 SGHDN, CDR2 FVKESK. The CDR3 covers 13 residues. The ends were cut back, 0 bases at V and 5 bases at J, with 4 bases in the middle. Using reference TRBV14 and TRBJ1-4 for the parts outside the CDR3, the full variable domain is EAGVTQFPSHSVIEKGQTVTLRCDPISGHDNLYWYRRVMGKEIKFLLHFVKESKQDESGMPNNRFLAERTGGTYSTLKVQPAELEDSGVYFCASSQDLNEKLFFGSGTQLSVL.

This chain uses TRBV5-8 with TRBJ2-5, with a weak D call TRBD1 (6 bases). Deletions cut 5 bases from V and 4 bases from J, with 9 bases between. Per the germline V gene, CDR1 is SGHTS and CDR2 is YDEGEE. There are 12 residues in the CDR3. Here the CDR3 reads CASRGRGETQYF. The CDR3 DNA sequence: TGTGCCAGCAGGGGCAGGGGAGAGACCCAGTACTTC. Full variable domain (rest looked up from reference TRBV5-8 and TRBJ2-5): EAGVTQSPTHLIKTRGQQATLRCSPISGHTSVYWYQQALGLGLQFLLWYDEGEERNRGNFPPRFSGRQFPNYSSELNVNALELEDSALYLCASRGRGETQYFGPGTRLLVL.

V is TRBV28 and J is TRBJ2-7; 8 positions match TRBD2. Germline assignment: CDR1 MDHEN and CDR2 SYDVKM. The J segment lost 2 bases and the V segment lost 4 bases, leaving 10 bases of the junction unmatched. The CDR3 sequence is 16 residues long. The CDR3 sequence: CASSSPGGLDPYEQYF. The CDR3 DNA follows: TGTGCCAGCAGTTCGCCGGGGGGACTAGACCCCTACGAGCAGTACTTC.

This chain joins TRBV24-1 and TRBJ2-2, with TRBD1 matching 10 bases. J gave up 0 bases and V 5 bases, and 2 bases lay outside the gene matches. This CDR3 has 16 residues. The germline V gene encodes CDR1 KGHDR and CDR2 SFDVKD. CDR3 in amino acids: CATSGGQGANTGELFF. As DNA, the CDR3 is TGTGCCACCAGTGGTGGACAGGGGGCGAACACCGGGGAGCTGTTTTTT.

This clone was detected a few times. The CDR3 sequence: CSVETIPGQGMNEQFF. The DNA for the CDR3 is TGCAGCGTTGAAACGATTCCGGGACAGGGAATGAATGAGCAGTTCTTC. The chain is built from TRBV29-1 and TRBJ2-1; 9 bases are a match to TRBD1. Trimming cost V 2 bases and J 7 bases; bases outside gene matches: 12. The germline V gene has CDR1 SQVTM and CDR2 ANQGSEA. The CDR3 runs 16 residues.

The chain has TRBV5-4 and TRBJ1-1, with 7 nucleotides matching TRBD1. The germline CDR1 and CDR2 sequences are SGHNT and YYREEE (reference sequence). The CDR3 covers 15 residues. V gave up 0 bases and J gave up 5 bases; unmatched junction bases: 7. CDR3 in amino acids: CASSLGTGLSTEAFF. For the CDR3, the DNA is TGTGCCAGCAGCTTGGGGACAGGCCTGAGTACTGAAGCTTTCTTT.

The V gene is TRBV6-2 or TRBV6-3, the J gene TRBJ2-3; D perhaps matches TRBD2 (6 bases). CDR1 is MNHEY, CDR2 SVGEGT, per germline. The CDR3 contains 15 residues. V was shortened by 5 bases and J by 1 base, with 13 bases between the two germline ends. CDR3 in amino acids: CASSDRGFRTDTQYF. The DNA for the CDR3 is TGTGCCAGCAGTGACCGGGGGTTTCGCACAGATACGCAGTATTTT.

This chain connects TRBV7-2 to TRBJ1-2; D ambiguous. The CDR3 has 14 residues. Germline V CDR1 and CDR2: SGHTA, FQGNSA. With 4 bases removed from V and 4 bases from J, the gap between germline ends came to 13 bases. CDR3 DNA: TGTGCCAGCAGCTCGGGATCGGGAGGCTATGGCTACACCTTC. Its protein is CASSSGSGGYGYTF. The full variable domain, rest sourced from reference TRBV7-2 and TRBJ1-2, is GAGVSQSPSNKVTEKGKDVELRCDPISGHTALYWYRQSLGQGLEFLIYFQGNSAPDKSGLPSDRFSAERTGGSVSTLTIQRTQQEDSAVYLCASSSGSGGYGYTFGSGTRLTVV.

The chain carries TRBV18 and TRBJ1-5; possibly TRBD1 for D (5 bases). CDR3 length equals 15 residues. Germline loops: CDR1 KGHSH, CDR2 LQKENI. Trimming left V 6 bases short and J 0 bases short, with 12 bases between. The CDR3 bases are TGTGCCAGCTCGCCAGGGCTTTCTAGCAATCAGCCCCAGCATTTT. Its translation is CASSPGLSSNQPQHF.

The chain couples TRBV5-4 to TRBJ1-4; D is undetermined. V was cut by 4 bases and J by 0 bases, with 10 bases left in between. The CDR3 has 15 amino acids. The germline CDR1 and CDR2 sequences are SGHNT and YYREEE (reference sequence). The CDR3 DNA is TGTGCCAGCAGCACCGACGGAGCAACTAATGAAAAACTGTTTTTT. The encoded protein is CASSTDGATNEKLFF.

Regarding this clone: Other DNA sequences in this sample translate to the same CDR3. The rearrangement links TRBV4-3 to TRBJ1-1; D might be TRBD1 (6 bases). CDR1 is LGHNA, CDR2 YSLEER, per germline. Deletions cut 0 bases from V and 3 bases from J, with 11 bases between. The CDR3 covers 15 residues. As DNA, the CDR3 is TGCGCCAGCAGCCAAGACCCTACAGGGTACACTGAAGCTTTCTTT. Translating it yields CASSQDPTGYTEAFF.

The rearrangement joins TRBV27 to TRBJ2-1; the D gene is possibly TRBD2 (7 bases). The CDR3 loop spans 14 amino acids. Trimming removed 2 bases from V and 7 bases from J, with 12 bases in between. The germline V gene has CDR1 MNHEY and CDR2 SMNVEV (reference sequence). CDR3 residues: CASSLGGAGNEQFF. The CDR3 DNA follows: TGTGCCAGCAGTTTAGGGGGGGCTGGAAATGAGCAGTTCTTC.

The chain has TRBV4-2 and TRBJ2-7; possibly TRBD2 for D (5 bases). Germline V gene lookup returns CDR1 LGHNA and CDR2 YNFKEQ. The V end lost 0 bases, the J end lost 6 bases, and 9 bases lay between the germline ends. The CDR3 spans 13 residues. CDR3 DNA: TGTGCCAGCAGCCAAGACCGGACTTTCGAGCAGTACTTC. This gives the protein CASSQDRTFEQYF.

Comment on this clone: A junction end diverges from the germline sequence, so it may reflect a read error. The chain links TRBV3-1 (or the pseudogene TRBV3-2) to TRBJ1-1; TRBD1 is a possible D gene (6 bases). Germline assignment: CDR1 LGHDT and CDR2 YNNKEL (reference sequence). The CDR3 contains 13 residues. The CDR3 loop reads CASNQGGGTEAFF. The CDR3 DNA reads as TGTGCCAGCAACCAAGGGGGGGGGACTGAAGCTTTCTTT.

The chain links TRBV4-2 to TRBJ1-2, with a weak D call TRBD1 (5 bases). The germline CDR1 and CDR2 sequences are LGHNA and YNFKEQ. Trimming stripped 1 base from V and 0 bases from J, with 9 bases between. The CDR3 spans 15 residues. CDR3 sequence reads: CASSQVGQANYGYTF. CDR3 DNA: TGTGCCAGCAGCCAAGTGGGGCAGGCTAACTATGGCTACACCTTC.

The chain carries TRBV5-1 and TRBJ1-1, with TRBD1 as a possible D gene (5 bases). The CDR3 length is 14 residues. Germline V gene data show CDR1 as SGHRS and CDR2 as YFSETQ. V was shortened by 3 bases and J by 1 base, with 10 bases between the two germline ends. CDR3 DNA sequence: TGCGCCAGCAGCTCTGACGGGGGGAACACTGAAGCTTTCTTT. This codes for CASSSDGGNTEAFF.

The V and J genes are TRBV29-1 and TRBJ2-5; weak D call: TRBD1 (6 bases). The ends were cut back, 3 bases at V and 5 bases at J, with 13 bases in the middle. This CDR3 region has 13 residues. Germline V CDR1 and CDR2: SQVTM, ANQGSEA. CDR3 nucleotide sequence: TGCAGCGTTGATGGGGGCGCGGATGAGACCCAGTACTTC. Protein product: CSVDGGADETQYF.

V gene TRBV11-3 combines with J gene TRBJ2-1; 12 bases map to TRBD2. CDR1 is SGHNT and CDR2 is YENEEA in the germline V gene. The CDR3 runs 16 residues. J lost 2 bases, V lost 5 bases, and 4 bases had no gene match. Written as DNA, the CDR3 is TGTGCCAGCAGCCGGACTAGCGGGACCCCCTACAATGAGCAGTTCTTC. It translates to CASSRTSGTPYNEQFF. The full variable domain, rest sourced from reference TRBV11-3 and TRBJ2-1, is EAGVVQSPRYKIIEKKQPVAFWCNPISGHNTLYWYLQNLGQGPELLIRYENEEAVDDSQLPKDRFSAERLKGVDSTLKIQPAELGDSAVYLCASSRTSGTPYNEQFFGPGTRLTVL.

The genes are TRBV29-1 and TRBJ2-6; D not resolved. V shed 0 bases and J shed 0 bases, with 9 bases lying between them. The CDR3 totals 16 residues. CDR1 and CDR2 (germline): SQVTM, ANQGSEA. The CDR3 sequence: CSVEDPSSSGANVLTF. The CDR3 bases are TGCAGCGTTGAAGACCCCTCGAGCTCTGGGGCCAACGTCCTGACTTTC.

The chain carries TRBV7-2 and TRBJ1-1; 7 nucleotides align to TRBD1. The CDR3 is 13 residues long. CDR1 and CDR2 (germline): SGHTA, FQGNSA. Losses at the gene ends were 2 bases for V and 8 bases for J; bases not matched to a gene: 5. The CDR3 DNA reads TGTGCCAGCAGCTTATGGGACAGCCGGGAAGCTTTCTTT. Protein: CASSLWDSREAFF.

This sequence joins TRBV6-2 or TRBV6-3 and TRBJ1-2; unclear D gene. V gave up 6 bases and J gave up 4 bases, with 15 bases separating them. The CDR3 has 14 amino acids. Germline assignment: CDR1 MNHEY and CDR2 SVGEGT. CDR3 nucleotides: TGTGCCAGCAGCCCACATGAGACTGCCTATGGCTACACCTTC. Translating gives CASSPHETAYGYTF.

V is TRBV7-9 and J is TRBJ1-2, with 7 bases identical to TRBD1. V was clipped by 5 bases and J by 5 bases; unmatched bases: 11. Per germline, CDR1 SEHNR and CDR2 FQNEAQ (reference sequence). This CDR3 is built from 15 residues. The CDR3: CASSHRTTGTYGYTF. DNA for the CDR3: TGTGCCAGCAGCCACCGAACGACAGGGACGTATGGCTACACCTTC. Full variable domain (missing parts from reference TRBV7-9 and TRBJ1-2): DTGVSQNPRHKITKRGQNVTFRCDPISEHNRLYWYRQTLGQGPEFLTYFQNEAQLEKSRLLSDRFSAERPKGSFSTLEIQRTEQGDSAMYLCASSHRTTGTYGYTFGSGTRLTVV.

V usage is TRBV29-1 and J usage is TRBJ2-1; 13 bases align to TRBD2. There are 14 residues in the CDR3. Germline CDR1 is SQVTM and CDR2 is ANQGSEA. The ends lost 4 bases at V and 6 bases at J; junction bases unmatched: 3. The CDR3 nucleotides are TGCAGCGTTGCTACTAGCGGGAGGGCCAATGAGCAGTTCTTC. The encoded protein is CSVATSGRANEQFF.

The chain recombines TRBV29-1 with TRBJ1-2; tentative D call: TRBD1 (5 bases). The V gene's germline CDR1 is SQVTM and CDR2 ANQGSEA. Trimming cost V 8 bases and J 3 bases, with 16 bases left between them. The CDR3 is 13 amino acids. CDR3 sequence: CSTKGLYDYGYTF. The CDR3 DNA reads TGCAGCACCAAGGGACTGTACGACTATGGCTACACCTTC.